The sequence of this T cell receptor (beta chain) was determined in a study of T-cell memory formation after mild COVID-19. Overall study context: TCR clusters were largely donor specific.

This clonotype has ten or more counts. The antigen remains unidentified. The V gene end was trimmed by 6 bases and the J gene end by 0 bases; junction bases not matched to a gene: 8. The CDR3 runs 15 residues. General study points: Some clones that responded turned up in pre-infection memory, which suggests that cross-reactive memory joined in. Whether second-wave clones peaking at day 37 were SARS-CoV-2 specific went unconfirmed.

Constant-segment primers served in 5'RACE that generated TCR alpha and TCR beta cDNA libraries bearing sample barcodes and UMIs. TCRdb independently ran MiXCR on the 5' RACE reads; one entry per CDR3 protein. The sample has some 350,000 distinct CDR3 sequences; 10% to 15% are singletons. Sequenced material: PBMCs or a T cell subset sorted from them (not recorded which). The genes are TRBV12-3 or TRBV12-4 and TRBJ2-7, with 7 bases lining up with TRBD1. The receptor comes from a man aged 18-30 years who had mild COVID-19 (a few samples of this study predate the infection). Cell type and time point are not known. The CDR3 loop reads CASSPDRASSYEQYF. CDR3 in DNA: TGTGCCAGCAGCCCCGACAGGGCCAGCTCCTACGAGCAGTACTTC.